The 2 T cell receptor beta chains below were found in one sample sequenced in a study of T-cell memory formation after mild COVID-19. TCRdb re-analysed the 5' RACE reads in MiXCR, keeping a single row per CDR3 protein. The sample yields 200,000 to 300,000 distinct CDR3 sequences, 16% seen once. Sequencing was carried out using PBMCs or a T cell subset sorted from them (not recorded which). These receptors were taken from a young man who had mild COVID-19 (a few samples of this study predate the infection). Cell type and time point are not known.

The J gene is TRBJ2-5, the V gene TRBV9; no clear D gene. This CDR3 has 15 amino acids. CDR1 is SGDLS, CDR2 YYNGEE, per germline. V lost 0 bases and J 0 bases, leaving 9 bases between the germline ends. CDR3: CASSVGPSYQETQYF. CDR3 nucleotide sequence: TGTGCCAGCAGCGTAGGCCCATCGTACCAAGAGACCCAGTACTTC.

The chain is built from TRBV3-1 and TRBJ2-5; D possibly corresponds to TRBD2 (5 bases). The germline V and J ends were trimmed by 2 bases and 3 bases, with 10 bases remaining between them. Germline values: CDR1 LGHDT, CDR2 YNNKEL (reference sequence). The CDR3 length is 14 residues. In DNA, the CDR3 is TGTGCCAGCAGCCAAAGGAGGTCAGAAGAGACCCAGTACTTC. Its translation is CASSQRRSEETQYF.